This T cell receptor (beta chain) originates from a study of T cell clonotyping in hematopoietic cell transplantation. The protocol was immunoSEQ multiplex PCR, while the TCRdb copy is restricted to in-frame clones and leaves out a portion. The table records about 6,700 clones, roughly a third of them present only once. The TCR was taken from a female patient in her 60s who had an allogeneic stem cell transplant, so the T cells may come from the graft donor. Some clones in this sample may be carry-over from other donors' samples. Specimen: peripheral blood mononuclear cells, collected 30 days after allogeneic stem cell transplant.

The CDR3 coding sequence is TGCAGCGTATTGGACAGGGCCGGCGGTGAGACCCAGCATTTT. Translation: CSVLDRAGGETQHF. The chain links TRBV29-1 to TRBJ1-5, with TRBD1 matching over 8 bases. Germline V gene sequence: CDR1 SQVTM, CDR2 ANQGSEA. This CDR3 has 14 residues. V lost 6 bases and J lost 11; bases outside the gene matches: 15.